This entry lists 15 T cell receptor beta chains sequenced from one sample in a study of T cell responses to AZD1222 COVID-19 vaccine. Clones were sequenced by immunoSEQ multiplex PCR, and TCRdb holds only the in-frame ones, with some missing. The sample yields around 84,000 clones, 88% seen once. The input for sequencing was peripheral blood, taken on day 0 of MenACWY control vaccination. The receptors here all came from an adult in good health.

The chain has TRBV19 and TRBJ2-1, with D uncertain. From germline, CDR1 is LNHDA and CDR2 SQIVND (reference sequence). With 7 bases removed from V and 0 bases from J, the gap between germline ends came to 13 bases. The CDR3 covers 15 residues. The CDR3 reads CASKTFGSSYNEQFF. The CDR3 DNA sequence: TGTGCCAGTAAGACATTTGGCAGCTCCTACAATGAGCAGTTCTTC.

The chain couples TRBV7-2 to TRBJ1-5; TRBD1 is a possible D gene (5 bases). V was trimmed by 1 base and J by 3 bases, leaving 10 bases between them. CDR3 length: 15 amino acids. Germline lookup yields CDR1 SGHTA and CDR2 FQGNSA. CDR3 DNA sequence: TGTGCCAGCAGCTTAGGGGGGGGGACCAATCAGCCCCAGCATTTT. Translating it yields CASSLGGGTNQPQHF.

The V and J genes are TRBV30 and TRBJ1-1; D remains ambiguous. CDR3 length: 11 residues. CDR1 GTSNPN and CDR2 SVGIG come from the germline V gene (reference sequence). Trimming pared 1 base from V and 5 bases from J, leaving 5 bases between. CDR3 protein: CAWSALTEAFF. In DNA form, the CDR3 reads TGTGCCTGGAGTGCTCTAACTGAAGCTTTCTTT.

The chain recombines TRBV3-1 (or the pseudogene TRBV3-2) with TRBJ2-3, with 13 nucleotides matching TRBD2. The CDR3 spans 16 residues. Germline CDR1 LGHDT, CDR2 YNNKEL (reference sequence). The V gene end was trimmed by 5 bases and the J gene end by 4 bases; junction bases not matched to a gene: 6. CDR3 in amino acids: CASSELAGGPPDTQYF. CDR3 nucleotides: TGTGCCAGCAGCGAACTAGCGGGGGGGCCCCCAGATACGCAGTATTTT.

The J gene is TRBJ1-5, the V gene TRBV27; D ambiguous. Trimming shortened V by 0 bases and J by 4 bases, and 10 bases separated the two germline ends. This CDR3 comprises 15 residues. Per germline, CDR1 MNHEY and CDR2 SMNVEV (reference sequence). Here the CDR3 reads CASSLSRQANQPQHF. The DNA of the CDR3 is TGTGCCAGCAGTTTATCGAGGCAGGCTAATCAGCCCCAGCATTTT.

The genes are TRBV28 and TRBJ1-1; 11 bases are a match to TRBD1. V dropped 6 bases and J dropped 3; count of bases not matched to a gene: 0. The CDR3 has 13 residues. The V gene's germline CDR1 is MDHEN and CDR2 SYDVKM. CDR3 region: CASRGQGDTEAFF. The DNA for the CDR3 is TGTGCCAGCAGGGGACAGGGGGACACTGAAGCTTTCTTT.

As DNA, the CDR3 is TGTGCCAGCAGCCAGCGGGGGGGCTCTGGGGCCAACGTCCTGACTTTC. Translated: CASSQRGGSGANVLTF. This chain joins TRBV3-1 (or the pseudogene TRBV3-2) and TRBJ2-6, with TRBD2 identical over 9 bases. The V and J ends lost 3 bases and 0 bases, in that order; junction bases with no gene match: 0. Germline assignment: CDR1 LGHDT and CDR2 YNNKEL (reference sequence). This CDR3 has 16 residues.

The V and J genes are TRBV6-5 and TRBJ1-5; D is ambiguous. Germline CDR1 reads MNHEY; CDR2 reads SVGAGI. The CDR3 spans 15 residues. The ends were cut back, 6 bases at V and 0 bases at J, with 12 bases in the middle. CDR3 DNA sequence: TGTGCCAGCAGGTCTGGACGGATTAGCAATCAGCCCCAGCATTTT. Translating it yields CASRSGRISNQPQHF.

The V call is TRBV27, the J call TRBJ2-1; perhaps TRBD1 as D (7 bases). The CDR3 loop spans 17 amino acids. V was cut by 2 bases and J by 1 base, with 15 bases left in between. Looked up from germline, CDR1 is MNHEY and CDR2 is SMNVEV (reference sequence). CDR3 region: CASSLIGGAGSYNEQFF. In DNA form, the CDR3 reads TGTGCCAGCAGTTTAATAGGGGGCGCGGGATCCTACAATGAGCAGTTCTTC.

This chain connects TRBV3-1 (or the pseudogene TRBV3-2) to TRBJ1-2; D uncertain. V was shortened by 4 bases and J by 4 bases, with 16 bases between the two germline ends. Germline V gene sequence: CDR1 LGHDT, CDR2 YNNKEL (reference sequence). The CDR3 consists of 15 residues. CDR3 DNA: TGTGCCAGCAGCCTCTTGTCGGGCGGCCCCTATGGCTACACCTTC. This translates into CASSLLSGGPYGYTF.

The table lists this clone with a count of one. The chain uses TRBV6-6 and TRBJ1-1, with TRBD1 as a possible D gene (5 bases). V was clipped by 8 bases and J by 1 base, with 17 bases between them. The germline gives CDR1 MNHNY, CDR2 SVGAGI (reference sequence). This CDR3 comprises 15 residues. In DNA form, the CDR3 reads TGTGCCAGCCGTGGGACCTACACTGCGAACACTGAAGCTTTCTTT. It yields the protein CASRGTYTANTEAFF.

This sequence joins TRBV12-1 and TRBJ2-7; TRBD1, the D gene given by the table, was not confirmed from the DNA. TRBV12-1 is annotated as a pseudogene. The CDR3 consists of 16 residues. For the CDR3, the DNA is TGTGCCAGCAGCCGAATCCGCAGGGGGTTCCCCTACGAGCAGTACTTC. Translating it yields CASSRIRRGFPYEQYF.

V and J are TRBV3-1 (or the pseudogene TRBV3-2) and TRBJ1-6; D is undetermined. CDR3 length equals 15 residues. Looked up from germline, CDR1 is LGHDT and CDR2 is YNNKEL (reference sequence). V gave up 3 bases and J gave up 9 bases, with 15 bases separating them. The CDR3 coding sequence is TGTGCCAGCAGCCAGGGAGGATCAGCGGGTTCACCCCTCCACTTT. Its translation is CASSQGGSAGSPLHF.

This clone was observed a few times. The V gene is TRBV27, the J gene TRBJ1-2, with TRBD1 as a possible D gene (6 bases). This CDR3 has 14 amino acids. Trimming shortened V by 0 bases and J by 6 bases, and 11 bases separated the two germline ends. The germline gives CDR1 MNHEY, CDR2 SMNVEV (reference sequence). As DNA, the CDR3 is TGTGCCAGCAGTTTATCCCGGTCAGGGGATGGCTACACCTTC. Protein product: CASSLSRSGDGYTF.

The genes are TRBV29-1 and TRBJ2-5, with 8 positions matching TRBD1. This CDR3 is built from 15 residues. Germline V CDR1 and CDR2: SQVTM, ANQGSEA. J gave up 0 bases and V 2 bases, and 5 bases lay outside the gene matches. CDR3 in amino acids: CSVETQGAYQETQYF. The CDR3, as DNA: TGCAGCGTTGAAACGCAGGGGGCTTACCAAGAGACCCAGTACTTC.